The source of this T cell receptor beta chain is a study of blood T cell repertoires in COVID-19. Study information: From the United States, Italy and Spain came samples of acute and convalescent COVID-19. Sample material is recorded as cDNA or gDNA derived from T cells, B-cell-depleted T cells, or PBMCs.

In the source study's methods: Amplification of reference gene primers provided the estimated nucleated cell counts. Using immunoSEQ multiplex PCR, the repertoire was profiled, and TCRdb retains in-frame clones only, with some absent. V and J calls and clone size follow that table, whereas D and trimming were derived from the DNA. The table includes 90,000 to 150,000 clones, approximately 90% detected once. CDR3 length: 14 amino acids. CDR1 and CDR2 (germline): MNHEY, SVGEGT. Between the trimmed V and J ends, which lost 6 bases and 5 bases, there was a span of 16 bases. The genes are TRBV6-2 or TRBV6-3 and TRBJ1-1; tentatively, D is TRBD1 (5 bases). Input material: peripheral blood. The sequence derives from a woman aged 45 to 65 with acute or convalescent COVID-19. This CDR3 reads CASSSSGGRTEAFF. The CDR3 DNA reads TGTGCCAGCAGCTCTTCTGGGGGGAGGACTGAAGCTTTCTTT.